These 17 T cell receptor beta chains share one sample of origin, sequenced in a study of CD8 T cells in ankylosing spondylitis (dated by TCRdb to the late 2010s). The library was generated by 5' RACE. The sequencer was an Illumina HiSeq 2500. Through fastp at Q25 and MiXCR, TCRdb rebuilt clones from the public reads, retaining in-frame beta chains. Each record represents a unique CDR3 protein, reported with the most common genes and DNA among its rows. Present in this sample are about 140,000 distinct CDR3 sequences, roughly an eighth of which were seen just once. 4.1% of the sample is held by the ten biggest clonotypes. Sequencing input: blood, either unsorted or a sorted T cell fraction (not recorded which). These receptors all come from a female donor with ankylosing spondylitis or in good health (not recorded which).

The table lists this clonotype with many counts. This chain connects TRBV12-3 or TRBV12-4 to TRBJ2-3; no clear D gene. The CDR3 runs 12 residues. The germline V and J ends were trimmed by 6 bases and 6 bases, with 10 bases remaining between them. The CDR3 protein is CASRQSLDTQYF. The CDR3 region has the DNA TGTGCCAGCAGGCAGTCGTTGGATACGCAGTATTTT.

The chain uses TRBV9 and TRBJ1-1, with D maybe TRBD1 (5 bases). Germline CDR1 is SGDLS and CDR2 is YYNGEE. The CDR3 is made up of 13 amino acids. Trimming left V 0 bases short and J 4 bases short, with 7 bases between. The DNA for the CDR3 is TGTGCCAGCAGCGTAGGGGGCTCCACTGAAGCTTTCTTT. It specifies CASSVGGSTEAFF.

In this sample, this clonotype turned up many times. The chain is built from TRBV12-3 or TRBV12-4 and TRBJ2-1; 13 bases agree with TRBD2. The V segment lost 7 bases and the J segment 1 base; nucleotides outside the gene matches: 7. This CDR3 spans 17 amino acids. The CDR3 DNA is TGTGCCAGCAACGGACTAGCGGGAGAAGGGTCCTACAATGAGCAGTTCTTC. Protein sequence: CASNGLAGEGSYNEQFF.

The sample holds one count of this clonotype. V usage is TRBV29-1 and J usage is TRBJ2-2; possibly TRBD1 for D (6 bases). Trimming pared 4 bases from V and 5 bases from J, leaving 14 bases between. Germline V lookup: CDR1 SQVTM, CDR2 ANQGSEA. The CDR3 loop spans 14 amino acids. The CDR3 DNA is TGCAGCGTTGTCCGGACAGAAGATACCGGGGAGCTGTTTTTT. Translated, it gives CSVVRTEDTGELFF.

In its sample, this clonotype was seen a few times. The gene calls are TRBV4-2 and TRBJ2-7, with 14 bases that match TRBD2. The CDR3 length is 15 residues. From germline, CDR1 is LGHNA and CDR2 YNFKEQ. The V and J ends lost 5 bases and 2 bases, in that order; junction bases with no gene match: 2. The CDR3: CASSATSGGAYEQYF. CDR3 in DNA: TGTGCCAGCAGCGCGACTAGCGGGGGGGCCTACGAGCAGTACTTC.

This clonotype showed up many times. J is TRBJ2-1 and V is TRBV7-2; D gene uncertain. CDR1 is SGHTA, CDR2 FQGNSA, per germline. The CDR3 contains 14 residues. V lost 2 bases and J 8 bases, leaving 13 bases between the germline ends. The CDR3 bases are TGTGCCAGCAGCTTACAGACTCCCGCCCATGAGCAGTTCTTC. It yields the protein CASSLQTPAHEQFF.

The V call is TRBV12-3 or TRBV12-4, the J call TRBJ2-5; TRBD2 matches 7 bases. The CDR3 consists of 14 residues. V lost 3 bases and J lost 13; bases outside the gene matches: 14. The CDR3, as DNA: TGTGCCAGCAGTTTTAGGGAGGGACCCCCCGTTAGGTACTTC. Residues: CASSFREGPPVRYF.

This clonotype was counted ten times or more. The V and J genes are TRBV10-3 and TRBJ1-1; 7 positions agree with TRBD1. Germline CDR1 ENHRY, CDR2 SYGVKD. Unmatched junction bases numbered 11, after V lost 5 bases and J lost 5 bases. The CDR3 spans 15 residues. CDR3 coding DNA: TGTGCCATCAGTTCATTCGACCCAGGGGGGACTGAAGCTTTCTTT. Protein: CAISSFDPGGTEAFF.

The rearrangement joins TRBV7-8 to TRBJ2-7; D is undetermined. This CDR3 region has 15 residues. Deletions cut 5 bases from V and 8 bases from J, with 22 bases between. Per the germline V gene, CDR1 is SGHVS and CDR2 is FQNEAQ. This chain's CDR3 is CASSDRQLTLPQQYF. The CDR3 DNA reads as TGTGCCAGCAGCGACCGGCAGCTGACGCTGCCCCAGCAGTACTTC. Filled out from reference TRBV7-8 and TRBJ2-7, the complete variable domain reads GAGVSQSPRYKVAKRGQDVALRCDPISGHVSLFWYQQALGQGPEFLTYFQNEAQLDKSGLPSDRFFAERPEGSVSTLKIQRTQQEDSAVYLCASSDRQLTLPQQYFGPGTRLTVT.

V usage is TRBV18 and J usage is TRBJ1-2; D gene uncertain. Trimming took 1 base from V and 4 from J, leaving 13 bases between them. This CDR3 is 15 amino acids long. Germline V lookup: CDR1 KGHSH, CDR2 LQKENI. The CDR3 sequence is CASSPRGGDIYGYTF. The CDR3 DNA reads as TGTGCCAGCTCACCACGGGGAGGAGACATCTATGGCTACACCTTC.

This clonotype was detected a few times. The chain links TRBV7-9 to TRBJ2-3; D is perhaps TRBD1 or TRBD2 (5 bases each). The V end was cut by 4 bases, the J end by 3 bases, with 14 bases between. Germline V gives CDR1 SEHNR, CDR2 FQNEAQ (reference sequence). This CDR3 contains 15 residues. CDR3 amino acids: CASSSQGTFTDTQYF. The CDR3 coding sequence is TGTGCCAGCAGCTCCCAAGGGACGTTTACAGATACGCAGTATTTT.

This clonotype was recorded at least ten times. V usage is TRBV12-3 or TRBV12-4 and J usage is TRBJ2-3, with D unresolved. This CDR3 spans 14 amino acids. The V end lost 10 bases, the J end lost 0 bases, and 14 bases lay between the germline ends. The DNA of the CDR3 is TGTGCCACCGCTTACCAGATTAGCACAGATACGCAGTATTTT. As protein: CATAYQISTDTQYF.

The V gene is TRBV2, the J gene TRBJ2-5; TRBD2 matches at 9 bases. This CDR3 has 15 amino acids. Germline-derived CDR1 and CDR2 are SNHLY and FYNNEI. With V trimmed by 3 bases and J by 4 bases, 6 bases remained unmatched. The CDR3: CASSDARSGGETQYF. The CDR3, as DNA: TGTGCCAGCAGTGATGCCCGTAGCGGGGGAGAGACCCAGTACTTC. Variable domain in full (rest from reference TRBV2 and TRBJ2-5): EPEVTQTPSHQVTQMGQEVILRCVPISNHLYFYWYRQILGQKVEFLVSFYNNEISEKSEIFDDQFSVERPDGSNFTLKIRSTKLEDSAMYFCASSDARSGGETQYFGPGTRLLVL.

V usage is TRBV11-2 and J usage is TRBJ2-5; D not certain. V was cut by 4 bases and J by 4 bases, with 22 bases left in between. The CDR3 length is 17 residues. Germline CDR1 is SGHAT and CDR2 is FQNNGV. The CDR3 is CASSSRSSGRPRETQYF. CDR3 DNA: TGTGCCAGCAGCTCCAGGTCTTCGGGCCGTCCCCGAGAGACCCAGTACTTC.

This clonotype was seen many times. Here the CDR3 reads CASSAPRAGSSYNSPLHF. In DNA, the CDR3 is TGTGCCAGCAGTGCTCCCAGGGCTGGGAGCTCCTATAATTCACCCCTCCACTTT. The rearrangement links TRBV28 to TRBJ1-6; perhaps TRBD1 as D (5 bases). The CDR3 spans 18 residues. CDR1 is MDHEN and CDR2 is SYDVKM in the germline V gene. Trimming shortened V by 5 bases and J by 0 bases, and 17 bases separated the two germline ends.

This clonotype was seen at least ten times. The chain links TRBV7-9 to TRBJ1-6; 9 bases are shared with TRBD1. The germline V gene has CDR1 SEHNR and CDR2 FQNEAQ (reference sequence). J lost 8 bases, V lost 3 bases, and 11 bases had no gene match. This CDR3 has 17 residues. The CDR3 loop is CASSLGVRDRVDSPLHF. CDR3 coding DNA: TGTGCCAGCAGCTTGGGGGTCCGGGACAGGGTTGATTCACCCCTCCACTTT. The complete variable domain, with remaining parts taken from reference TRBV7-9 and TRBJ1-6, reads DTGVSQNPRHKITKRGQNVTFRCDPISEHNRLYWYRQTLGQGPEFLTYFQNEAQLEKSRLLSDRFSAERPKGSFSTLEIQRTEQGDSAMYLCASSLGVRDRVDSPLHFGNGTRLTVT.

Details on this clonotype: A much larger clonotype is one base distant, so this may be a read error. The rearrangement uses TRBV29-1 and TRBJ2-1; D is undetermined. CDR1 is SQVTM, CDR2 ANQGSEA, per germline. V gave up 5 bases and J gave up 3 bases, with 8 bases separating them. This CDR3 is 12 amino acids long. CDR3 coding DNA: TGCAGCGTTAAGTTGGACTACAATGAGCAGTTCTTC. Its protein product is CSVKLDYNEQFF.